This T cell receptor beta chain is from a study of shared clonotypes between healthy human individuals. Produced via immunoSEQ multiplex PCR; TCRdb's table is partial and in-frame only. This sample yields about 580,000 clones, of which 98% are seen a single time; less than 0.35% belongs to the top ten. Broader study findings: Clonotype sharing across donors was expected to vary with sequencing depth.

The naive CD8 fraction comprised CD45RO-negative cells positively selected for CCR7 and excluded terminally differentiated effector memory CD45RA+ cells. Only one count was recorded for this clone. What it binds is not known. The TCR was taken from a man aged 25 to 45 in good health. The specimen sequenced was naive CD8+ T cells sorted from blood.

The CDR3 DNA reads as TGTGCCAGCAGCCAGGGTACCCAGACCTTTTACGAGCAGTACTTC. It yields the protein CASSQGTQTFYEQYF. V is TRBV11-2 and J is TRBJ2-7, with D possibly TRBD1 on 5 matching bases. This CDR3 has 15 amino acids. Germline assignment: CDR1 SGHAT and CDR2 FQNNGV. V shed 5 bases and J shed 4 bases, with 18 bases lying between them.